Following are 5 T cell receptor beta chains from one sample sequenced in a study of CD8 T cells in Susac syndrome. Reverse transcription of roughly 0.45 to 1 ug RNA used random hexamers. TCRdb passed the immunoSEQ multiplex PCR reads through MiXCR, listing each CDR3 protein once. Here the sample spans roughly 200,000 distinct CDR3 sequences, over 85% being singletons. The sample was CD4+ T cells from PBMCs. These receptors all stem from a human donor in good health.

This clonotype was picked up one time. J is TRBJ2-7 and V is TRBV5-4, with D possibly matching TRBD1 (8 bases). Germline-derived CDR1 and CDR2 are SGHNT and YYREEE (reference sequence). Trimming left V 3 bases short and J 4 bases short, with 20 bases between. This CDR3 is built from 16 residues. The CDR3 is CASSSPGGQARYEQYF. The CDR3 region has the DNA TGTGCCAGCAGCTCCCCGGGGGGACAGGCCAGGTACGAGCAGTACTTC.

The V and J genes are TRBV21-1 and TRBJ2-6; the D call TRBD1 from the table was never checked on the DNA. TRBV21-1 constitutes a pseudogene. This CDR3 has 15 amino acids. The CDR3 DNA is TGTGCCAGCAGCAAAGGACAGTCTGGGGCCAACGTCCTGACTTTC. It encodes CASSKGQSGANVLTF.

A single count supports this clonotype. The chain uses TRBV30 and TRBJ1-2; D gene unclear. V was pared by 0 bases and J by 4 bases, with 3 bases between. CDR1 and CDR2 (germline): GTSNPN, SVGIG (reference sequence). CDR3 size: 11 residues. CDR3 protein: CAWSVRYGYTF. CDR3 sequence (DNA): TGTGCCTGGAGTGTCCGCTATGGCTACACCTTC.

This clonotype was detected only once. The CDR3 DNA sequence: TGTGCCAGCAGTTACGGCTCGGCGTCCCACCAAGAGACCCAGTACTTC. Its translation: CASSYGSASHQETQYF. The chain combines TRBV6-2 or TRBV6-3 with TRBJ2-5; D unresolved. CDR1 and CDR2 from the germline V gene are MNHEY and SVGEGT. The CDR3 runs to 16 residues. V lost 2 bases and J 0 bases, leaving 13 bases between the germline ends.

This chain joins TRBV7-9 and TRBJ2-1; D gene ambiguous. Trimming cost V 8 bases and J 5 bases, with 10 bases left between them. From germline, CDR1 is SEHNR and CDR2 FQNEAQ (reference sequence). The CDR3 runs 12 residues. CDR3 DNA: TGTGCCAGCTCGCGCCAAGACAATGAGCAGTTCTTC. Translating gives CASSRQDNEQFF.